This T cell receptor beta chain was found in a study of PD-L1 blockade in urothelial cancer. About the research overall: In terms of prior chemotherapy, patients had received 0 to 3 regimens. Blood samples had a median of approximately 150,000 T cells.

Assay: immunoSEQ multiplex PCR; the TCRdb copy retains only in-frame clones and omits some. Among about 74,000 clones, less than 90% were seen once, and the ten largest hold 4% to 6%. This TCR derives from a man between 65 and 85 years old with urothelial cancer. Here the sequenced sample was PBMCs, taken around atezolizumab (anti-PD-L1) treatment.

CDR3 amino acids: CASSLQGANEKLFF. The CDR3, as DNA: TGTGCCAGCAGTTTACAGGGGGCTAATGAAAAACTGTTTTTT. The V gene is TRBV27, the J gene TRBJ1-4, with 7 bases lining up with TRBD1. J lost 3 bases, V lost 2 bases, and 0 bases had no gene match. Germline V gene sequence: CDR1 MNHEY, CDR2 SMNVEV (reference sequence). The CDR3 spans 14 residues.